The next 28 T cell receptor beta chains were all read from a single sample in a study of radiotherapy plus CTLA-4 blockade in lung cancer (dated by TCRdb to between 2017 and 2018). Library construction relied on the immunoSEQ multiplex PCR assay. As stored in TCRdb, this immuneACCESS dataset retains in-frame rearrangements with V and J assigned. A fraction of the clones does not appear; measured against another copy, unresolved V genes explain less than half of the discrepancy, and the remainder lacks a known reason. This sample is represented by fewer than 50,000 clones; approximately 86% of them were singletons. The ten biggest clones cover roughly 22% of the sample. The sample was peripheral blood, taken from a patient treated with radiotherapy plus ipilimumab. These receptors originate from a human donor with non-small cell lung cancer whose response to radiotherapy plus ipilimumab could not be evaluated.

The V gene is TRBV29-1, the J gene TRBJ2-3; D might be TRBD2 (5 bases). Germline CDR1 and CDR2: SQVTM and ANQGSEA. V was cut by 4 bases and J by 4 bases, with 21 bases left in between. This CDR3 is built from 16 residues. The CDR3 DNA sequence: TGCAGCGTTGGCGGGTCGGGCAACCGAAAGGCAGATACGCAGTATTTT. Protein sequence: CSVGGSGNRKADTQYF.

J is TRBJ2-1 and V is TRBV9; perhaps TRBD1 as D (5 bases). Germline V CDR1 and CDR2: SGDLS, YYNGEE. Between the trimmed V and J ends, which lost 0 bases and 2 bases, there was a span of 9 bases. This CDR3 is built from 15 residues. In DNA form, the CDR3 reads TGTGCCAGCAGCGTAGGCAAGGGGCCCTACAATGAGCAGTTCTTC. Its protein product is CASSVGKGPYNEQFF.

The J gene is TRBJ2-3, the V gene TRBV18, with TRBD2 identical over 7 bases. V lost 1 base and J lost 5; bases outside the gene matches: 15. Per the germline V gene, CDR1 is KGHSH and CDR2 is LQKENI. The CDR3 runs 18 residues. For the CDR3, the DNA is TGTGCCAGCTCACCACGGTTAGATCTGGGAGGGGTAAGAGATACGCAGTATTTT. It specifies CASSPRLDLGGVRDTQYF. The whole variable domain, remainder taken from reference TRBV18 and TRBJ2-3, is NAGVMQNPRHLVRRRGQEARLRCSPMKGHSHVYWYRQLPEEGLKFMVYLQKENIIDESGMPKERFSAEFPKEGPSILRIQQVVRGDSAAYFCASSPRLDLGGVRDTQYFGPGTRLTVL.

CDR3 nucleotide sequence: TGTGCCAGCAGCTTACCGGGGGGGCGTTTTGTAAAAGAGCAGTACTTC. Translated: CASSLPGGRFVKEQYF. This sequence joins TRBV7-2 and TRBJ2-7; 8 bases are shared with TRBD2. The V gene end was trimmed by 2 bases and the J gene end by 7 bases; junction bases not matched to a gene: 13. The CDR3 runs to 16 residues. The germline CDR1 and CDR2 sequences are SGHTA and FQGNSA.

J is TRBJ1-1 and V is TRBV2; unclear D gene. The CDR3 is made up of 13 amino acids. V lost 6 bases to trimming and J lost 3 bases, with 11 bases between them. CDR1 and CDR2 (germline): SNHLY, FYNNEI. CDR3 nucleotides: TGTGCCAGCAGATTTACTCGGGACACTGAAGCTTTCTTT. It codes for CASRFTRDTEAFF.

The V and J genes are TRBV29-1 and TRBJ1-2; D remains unclear. V was shortened by 3 bases and J by 3 bases, with 11 bases between the two germline ends. Germline CDR1 reads SQVTM; CDR2 reads ANQGSEA. The CDR3 is 13 residues long. CDR3 nucleotides: TGCAGCGTTGATAGGAGGGAGTACTATGGCTACACCTTC. Its protein is CSVDRREYYGYTF.

The chain employs TRBV12-2 and TRBJ2-7; the table's D call TRBD1 went unverified against the DNA. TRBV12-2 is classified as a pseudogene. CDR3 size: 16 residues. The CDR3 spells CASRLGTGTGFYEQYF. CDR3 sequence (DNA): TGTGCAAGTCGCTTAGGAACCGGGACAGGGTTTTACGAGCAGTACTTC.

The chain links TRBV20-1 to TRBJ1-2, with a tentative D call TRBD1 (5 bases). Germline V gene sequence: CDR1 DFQATT, CDR2 SNEGSKA (reference sequence). The CDR3 length is 11 residues. The CDR3, as DNA: TGCAGAGGGGAGGGAAACTATGGCTACACCTTC. Translation: CRGEGNYGYTF.

The V and J genes are TRBV5-6 and TRBJ2-1; 8 positions match TRBD2. The CDR3 covers 15 residues. The V gene end was trimmed by 6 bases and the J gene end by 2 bases; junction bases not matched to a gene: 7. Germline values: CDR1 SGHDT, CDR2 YYEEEE. Written as DNA, the CDR3 is TGTGCCAGCATCATCCTAGCGGGCGCCTACAATGAGCAGTTCTTC. Encoded protein: CASIILAGAYNEQFF.

The rearrangement joins TRBV6-6 to TRBJ1-5; D possibly corresponds to TRBD1 (6 bases). The CDR3 has 14 residues. Germline values: CDR1 MNHNY, CDR2 SVGAGI (reference sequence). Trimming cost V 5 bases and J 6 bases, with 14 bases left between them. CDR3 coding DNA: TGTGCCAGCAGTGACAACAGGGTGGGTCAGCCCCAGCATTTT. It is translated as CASSDNRVGQPQHF.

This clone was counted a single time. V usage is TRBV6-5 and J usage is TRBJ2-7; D is unclear. Germline V lookup: CDR1 MNHEY, CDR2 SVGAGI. The CDR3 runs 13 residues. The germline V and J ends were trimmed by 6 bases and 7 bases, with 16 bases remaining between them. This chain's CDR3 is CASSLTRRGEQYF. Here the CDR3 DNA reads TGTGCCAGCAGCCTGACTCGCCGTGGGGAGCAGTACTTC.

The chain links TRBV7-9 to TRBJ2-3, with D unclear. The germline V gene encodes CDR1 SEHNR and CDR2 FQNEAQ (reference sequence). The CDR3 is 17 amino acids. Deletions cut 4 bases from V and 2 bases from J, with 19 bases between. The CDR3 region is CASSSQLLSSLTDTQYF. Written as DNA, the CDR3 is TGTGCCAGCAGCTCCCAACTCCTCTCCTCCCTCACAGATACGCAGTATTTT.

This clone was counted between two and nine times. The CDR3 reads CASSLRTSTDTQYF. The CDR3 bases are TGTGCCAGCAGTCTGAGGACTAGCACAGATACGCAGTATTTT. The chain links TRBV6-5 to TRBJ2-3; possible D gene TRBD2, 5 bases. From germline, CDR1 is MNHEY and CDR2 SVGAGI. CDR3 length equals 14 residues. Trimming shortened V by 5 bases and J by 0 bases, and 9 bases separated the two germline ends.

The V call is TRBV10-2, the J call TRBJ2-1, with a tentative D call TRBD2 (6 bases). CDR1 WSHSY and CDR2 SAAADI come from the germline V gene. The CDR3 totals 15 residues. V gave up 8 bases and J gave up 4 bases, with 18 bases separating them. As DNA, the CDR3 is TGCGCCAGCGTAACCGGGACTCGGGGGTACAATGAGCAGTTCTTC. It specifies CASVTGTRGYNEQFF.

This clone was observed once. This rearrangement joins TRBV7-9 to TRBJ2-3; D remains unclear. This CDR3 region has 16 residues. V was trimmed by 1 base and J by 0 bases, leaving 11 bases between them. Germline loops: CDR1 SEHNR, CDR2 FQNEAQ (reference sequence). CDR3 DNA sequence: TGTGCCAGCAGCTTAGGCCCAACACCTAGCACAGATACGCAGTATTTT. Encoded protein: CASSLGPTPSTDTQYF.

V and J are TRBV4-2 and TRBJ2-5, with D perhaps TRBD1 (5 bases). Trimming pared 0 bases from V and 11 bases from J, leaving 22 bases between. The CDR3 length is 16 residues. Germline V gene lookup returns CDR1 LGHNA and CDR2 YNFKEQ. The CDR3 here is CASSQDLAGPSYKQYF. The DNA of the CDR3 is TGTGCCAGCAGCCAAGATTTGGCAGGGCCCTCCTACAAGCAGTACTTC.

The chain uses TRBV29-1 and TRBJ2-7; 9 bases match TRBD1. Unmatched junction bases numbered 10, after V lost 7 bases and J lost 6 bases. The CDR3 totals 13 residues. Germline V gives CDR1 SQVTM, CDR2 ANQGSEA. DNA for the CDR3: TGCAGCGCAAGGACAGGGGTGAGCGGCGAGCAGTACTTC. As protein: CSARTGVSGEQYF.

The rearrangement links TRBV18 to TRBJ1-1; D is perhaps TRBD1 (6 bases). Germline CDR1 and CDR2: KGHSH and LQKENI. CDR3 length: 17 amino acids. V was shortened by 3 bases and J by 7 bases, with 24 bases between the two germline ends. CDR3 protein: CASSPLGGGGTLGEAFF. The CDR3 region has the DNA TGTGCCAGCTCACCTCTCGGCGGGGGCGGGACATTGGGTGAAGCTTTCTTT.

The J gene is TRBJ2-7, the V gene TRBV18, with TRBD2 matching 7 bases. Germline V gene data show CDR1 as KGHSH and CDR2 as LQKENI. Trimming at V came to 1 base and at J to 1 base, leaving 10 bases not matched to a gene. The CDR3 contains 17 residues. Here the CDR3 DNA reads TGTGCCAGCTCACCACGGGCGGGAGTAATAGAGTCCTACGAGCAGTACTTC. Amino acids: CASSPRAGVIESYEQYF.

V and J are TRBV28 and TRBJ2-2; no definite D call. Germline V gives CDR1 MDHEN, CDR2 SYDVKM. This CDR3 has 13 residues. The V end lost 2 bases, the J end lost 9 bases, and 10 bases lay between the germline ends. The CDR3 reads CASSLIGSRELFF. The CDR3 DNA reads TGTGCCAGCAGTTTAATTGGCTCCAGGGAGCTGTTTTTT. The variable domain in full, completed from reference TRBV28 and TRBJ2-2, reads DVKVTQSSRYLVKRTGEKVFLECVQDMDHENMFWYRQDPGLGLRLIYFSYDVKMKEKGDIPEGYSVSREKKERFSLILESASTNQTSMYLCASSLIGSRELFFGEGSRLTVL.

The rearrangement links TRBV5-4 to TRBJ2-3; 8 nucleotides match TRBD2. This CDR3 is 17 amino acids long. Germline V lookup: CDR1 SGHNT, CDR2 YYREEE (reference sequence). Trimming at V came to 0 bases and at J to 0 bases, leaving 6 bases not matched to a gene. The CDR3 loop is CASSLGWASGSTDTQYF. The DNA of the CDR3 is TGTGCCAGCAGCTTGGGATGGGCTAGCGGGAGCACAGATACGCAGTATTTT. The whole variable domain, filled in from reference TRBV5-4 and TRBJ2-3, reads ETGVTQSPTHLIKTRGQQVTLRCSSQSGHNTVSWYQQALGQGPQFIFQYYREEENGRGNFPPRFSGLQFPNYSSELNVNALELDDSALYLCASSLGWASGSTDTQYFGPGTRLTVL.

The chain employs TRBV19 and TRBJ2-3, with 12 bases matching TRBD2. This CDR3 is built from 17 residues. Looked up from germline, CDR1 is LNHDA and CDR2 is SQIVND (reference sequence). V gave up 5 bases and J gave up 0 bases; unmatched junction bases: 6. The CDR3 loop reads CASSSWTSGVSTDTQYF. The CDR3, as DNA: TGTGCCAGTAGTTCCTGGACTAGCGGGGTTAGCACAGATACGCAGTATTTT.

Comment on this clone: It is unclear where the CDR3 begins or ends on the DNA, so no DNA is shown, and the CDR3 is as TCRdb lists it. The CDR3 loop is CTVEVGAGSVTF. The chain couples TRBV29-1 to TRBJ1-2. The CDR3 is made up of 12 amino acids, end residues included. Germline-derived CDR1 and CDR2 are SQVTM and ANQGSEA.

This clone was counted a few times. The V and J genes are TRBV5-5 and TRBJ1-5; D gene unclear. CDR3 length: 13 residues. The ends were cut back, 0 bases at V and 4 bases at J, with 5 bases in the middle. Per germline, CDR1 SGHKS and CDR2 YYEKEE (reference sequence). CDR3 in DNA: TGTGCCAGCAGCTTGGTTTCGAATCAGCCCCAGCATTTT. This gives the protein CASSLVSNQPQHF.

The CDR3 nucleotides read TGCGCCAGCAGCCTGACCGGGGACACTGAAGCTTTCTTT. Its translation is CASSLTGDTEAFF. The gene calls are TRBV5-1 and TRBJ1-1; no clear D gene. This CDR3 is 13 amino acids long. Deletions cut 4 bases from V and 3 bases from J, with 10 bases between. Germline CDR1 reads SGHRS; CDR2 reads YFSETQ.

The chain uses TRBV4-3 and TRBJ1-6; 8 bases are shared with TRBD1. V was clipped by 0 bases and J by 8 bases; unmatched bases: 9. Germline V gene lookup returns CDR1 LGHNA and CDR2 YSLEER. This CDR3 has 17 residues. CDR3 in DNA: TGCGCCAGCAGCCAAGAAGGAGACAGGGGTCTATATTCACCCCTCCACTTT. Amino acid sequence: CASSQEGDRGLYSPLHF.

The chain has TRBV27 and TRBJ2-1, with 8 positions matching TRBD2. The ends lost 3 bases at V and 9 bases at J; junction bases unmatched: 4. Germline V gene sequence: CDR1 MNHEY, CDR2 SMNVEV (reference sequence). The CDR3 is 13 amino acids. The CDR3, as DNA: TGTGCCAGCAGTTTTAGCGGGATGAGTGAGCAGTTCTTC. As protein: CASSFSGMSEQFF.

This clone has a handful of counts. This chain joins TRBV5-6 and TRBJ1-3; D is ambiguous. The CDR3 sequence is 15 residues long. CDR1 SGHDT and CDR2 YYEEEE come from the germline V gene. V was cut by 3 bases and J by 4 bases, with 14 bases left in between. The CDR3: CASSSPSGLGNTIYF. CDR3 nucleotides: TGTGCCAGCAGCTCCCCGAGCGGGCTCGGAAACACCATATATTTT.